Described below is a single T cell receptor beta chain sequence and its context. This sample stems from a study of blood T cell repertoires in COVID-19. On the study more broadly: There were acute and convalescent COVID-19 samples, and they came from the United States, Italy and Spain.

Trimming at V came to 5 bases and at J to 3 bases, leaving 10 bases not matched to a gene. The CDR3 contains 15 residues. In germline, CDR1 is SGHRS, CDR2 YFSETQ. Original processing methods: Counts of nucleated cells, estimated from reference gene primer amplification, were obtained. TCRdb's table, derived via immunoSEQ multiplex PCR, lists solely in-frame clones and lacks some. V and J calls and clone size are as listed in that table; D and trimming were resolved from the DNA. The repertoire consists of some 120,000 clones, with approximately 87% occurring once and the leading ten covering under 4%.

The rearrangement joins TRBV5-1 to TRBJ2-7, with 8 bases aligning to TRBD2. The sequenced sample was peripheral blood. The sequence was collected from a man between 60 and 70 years old with acute or convalescent COVID-19. The CDR3 coding sequence is TGCGCCAGCAGTCTTCTAGGTAGCGGGGTCTACGAGCAGTACTTC. Translating it yields CASSLLGSGVYEQYF.